The clone carrying this TCR beta chain was detected only a few times. Trimming left V 7 bases short and J 5 bases short, with 20 bases between. This CDR3 is 15 amino acids long. The TCR beta library used iRepertoire HTBI primers with Arm-PCR amplification of CDR3. A single record per CDR3 protein comes from TCRdb applying MiXCR to the multiplex PCR reads. This sample has 620,000 or so distinct CDR3 sequences, with 15% to 20% found just once. Time point described: newly diagnosed GD, antithyroid drugs for less than 3 months. PBMC-derived RNA was used for the TCR library. This sample is drawn from a study of regulatory T cells in long-lasting Graves disease. The sample was also reused in another study, on T cells in Graves' hyperthyroidism and ophthalmopathy.

The clonotype originates from a young woman with Graves disease. The sample consisted of peripheral blood mononuclear cells (PBMCs), taken at new diagnosis, from a patient treated with antithyroid drugs. The rearrangement uses TRBV12-3 or TRBV12-4 and TRBJ1-1, with D possibly TRBD1 on 5 matching bases. The CDR3 DNA sequence: TGTGCCAGCACCCCGGGGGGACGGGGGGGGACTGAAGCTTTCTTT. Protein sequence: CASTPGGRGGTEAFF.